A selection of T cell receptor beta chains follows, all from one sample in a study of blood T cells in healthy people across ages. TCRdb re-called the 5' RACE reads through MiXCR, storing one row per CDR3 protein. The profile shows roughly 550,000 distinct CDR3 sequences, around 24% of them singletons. This sample also belongs to another study, concerning T cells of mothers and their children.

Sequenced: blood. The source is a boy aged 5-17 years in good health. Both conserved end residues are part of each CDR3. The order of the fields is D gene, V gene, CDR3 length, J gene, clone size, CDR3 DNA, CDR3 protein. The D gene is left open where the match is weak. Size is stated for part of the rows, as once, few or many counts, or as a class when the clone is expanded.

.	TRBV10-3	12	TRBJ2-3	few	TGTGCCATCAAAGGAGGGGGCGATACGCAGTATTTT	CAIKGGGDTQYF
.	TRBV5-4	13	TRBJ2-1	few	TGTGCCAGCAGCCTGGACCTTGGGGATGAGCAGTTCTTC	CASSLDLGDEQFF
TRBD2	TRBV9	19	TRBJ2-2	few	TGTGCCAGCAGCGTGACCGGGACTAGCGGGAGGATAGGCACCGGGGAGCTGTTTTTT	CASSVTGTSGRIGTGELFF
TRBD2	TRBV12-3/TRBV12-4	15	TRBJ2-1	.	TGTGCCAGCAGTTTTGTGGGGGGGGTGTACAATGTGCAGTTCTTC	CASSFVGGVYNVQFF
.	TRBV11-1	13	TRBJ1-1	.	TGTGCCAGCAGCTTAGTGTCCTACACTGAAGCTTTCTTT	CASSLVSYTEAFF
.	TRBV28	18	TRBJ2-6	once	TGTGCCAGCAGTTTGGGGAGCGGGCGTCCATCGGGGGCCAACGTCCTGACTTTC	CASSLGSGRPSGANVLTF
.	TRBV20-1	14	TRBJ2-5	many	TGCAGTGCTAGAGATGTCAGGTCCCAAGAGACCCAGTACTTC	CSARDVRSQETQYF
.	TRBV27	14	TRBJ1-6	.	TGTGCCAGCAGTTTATGGGGGCATAATTCACCCCTCCACTTT	CASSLWGHNSPLHF
.	TRBV4-1	16	TRBJ1-3	few	TGCGCCAGCAGCCAAGGCGGCGGAGGAACTGGAAACACCATATATTTT	CASSQGGGGTGNTIYF
.	TRBV2	13	TRBJ2-5	.	TGTGCTACTCGGCGGAGGGAGCAAGAGACCCAGTACTTC	CATRRREQETQYF
TRBD1	TRBV27	15	TRBJ1-4	few	TGTGCCAGCAGTCCAACAGGGGCCTTTAATGAAAAACTGTTTTTT	CASSPTGAFNEKLFF
.	TRBV6-2/TRBV6-3	12	TRBJ2-5	.	TGTGCCAGCAGTGATGTTTACCAGACCCAGTACTTC	CASSDVYQTQYF
.	TRBV10-2	13	TRBJ2-7	.	TGCGCCAGCAGTGATACTAGCTCCTACGAGCAGTACTTC	CASSDTSSYEQYF
TRBD2	TRBV7-3	15	TRBJ2-3	few	TGTGCCAGCAGCTTCCTGGGACTAGACCAAGATACGCAGTATTTT	CASSFLGLDQDTQYF
TRBD1	TRBV18	14	TRBJ2-7	few	TGTGCCAGCTCATCACAGGGGGTCTATTACGAGCAGTACTTC	CASSSQGVYYEQYF
TRBD1	TRBV28	15	TRBJ1-4	few	TGTGCCAGCAGTATGGCCGGGACAGTTAATGAAAAACTGTTTTTT	CASSMAGTVNEKLFF
.	TRBV28	14	TRBJ2-7	.	TGTGCCAGCAGAGGGGGGGGCGCCTCCTACGAGCAGTACTTC	CASRGGGASYEQYF
TRBD1	TRBV29-1	13	TRBJ2-7	.	TGCAGCGTTGGGGGACAGGGGAACTACGAGCAGTACTTC	CSVGGQGNYEQYF
.	TRBV4-3	16	TRBJ2-5	.	TGCGCCAGCAGCCAAGATAGGGGTGGGGGGCAAGAGACCCAGTACTTC	CASSQDRGGGQETQYF
.	TRBV18	14	TRBJ2-4	many	TGTGCCAGCTCACCAGTACTAGCCAAAAACATTCAGTACTTC	CASSPVLAKNIQYF
.	TRBV20-1	15	TRBJ2-1	few	TGCAGTGCTAGGGACGGCGCGACTACAAACAATGAGCAGTTCTTC	CSARDGATTNNEQFF
.	TRBV28	12	TRBJ2-2	.	TGTGCCAGCAGTTCAGTAACCGGGGAGCTGTTTTTT	CASSSVTGELFF
TRBD2	TRBV20-1	16	TRBJ2-3	once	TGCAGTGCTAGAGATCGCCCGACTAGCTACACAGATACGCAGTATTTT	CSARDRPTSYTDTQYF
.	TRBV20-1	14	TRBJ1-1	.	TGCAGTGCTAGTGGACGGCCGTTGAACACTGAAGCTTTCTTT	CSASGRPLNTEAFF
.	TRBV28	15	TRBJ1-4	few	TGTGCCAGCACTCCCGACGGACTAATGATTTCAAAACTGTTTTTT	CASTPDGLMISKLFF
.	TRBV5-1	14	TRBJ2-5	few	TGCGTCAGCAGCTTGGGACGGAGTCAAGAGACCCAGTACTTC	CVSSLGRSQETQYF
.	TRBV14	14	TRBJ2-1	few	TGTGCCAGCAGCCCCGACTCCCCCCAGTTTGAGCAGTTCTTC	CASSPDSPQFEQFF
TRBD1	TRBV19	14	TRBJ1-5	.	TGTGCCAGTAGCGGACAGGGGGCAGATCAGCCCCAGCATTTT	CASSGQGADQPQHF
.	TRBV6-2/TRBV6-3	13	TRBJ1-2	few	TGTGCCAGCAGCTCGAAGGGCCACTATGGCTACACCTTC	CASSSKGHYGYTF
TRBD1	TRBV6-6	14	TRBJ1-6	.	TGTGCCAGCAGCCCTGACAGGGGGCTTTCACCCCTCCACTTT	CASSPDRGLSPLHF
TRBD1	TRBV4-2	15	TRBJ1-4	once	TGTGCCAGCAGCCAAACCGACAGGGAAAATGAAAAACTGTTTTTT	CASSQTDRENEKLFF
TRBD1	TRBV28	14	TRBJ1-2	few	TGTGCCAGCAGCGACAGGGGTTGGAACTATGGCTACACCTTC	CASSDRGWNYGYTF
TRBD1	TRBV6-1	17	TRBJ2-7	.	TGTGCCAGCAGTGTCTACCTCGACAGGGAAAACCCCTACGAGCAGTACTTC	CASSVYLDRENPYEQYF
.	TRBV7-9	17	TRBJ2-3	.	TGTGCCAGCAGCGTAGATTACGCGGAACCTAGCACAGATACGCAGTATTTT	CASSVDYAEPSTDTQYF
TRBD1	TRBV9	17	TRBJ2-2	.	TGTGCCAGCAGCGAGGGACCCCGGACAGGGAACACCGGGGAGCTGTTTTTT	CASSEGPRTGNTGELFF
.	TRBV30	12	TRBJ1-2	few	TGTGCCTGGAGTGTACCTCAAGGAGGCTACACCTTC	CAWSVPQGGYTF
.	TRBV5-1	14	TRBJ1-2	many	TGCGCCAGCAGCTTGCCAGACCGGACCTATGGCTACACCTTC	CASSLPDRTYGYTF
.	TRBV25-1	14	TRBJ1-2	few	TGTGCCAGCAGTGCGCCGGGGACTAACTATGGCTACACCTTC	CASSAPGTNYGYTF
.	TRBV4-3	14	TRBJ2-7	few	TGCGCCAGCAGCCAAGTCCAGGGTAGGTCCGAGCAGTACTTC	CASSQVQGRSEQYF
.	TRBV6-1	12	TRBJ1-4	few	TGTGCCAGCAGTGACCTGAATGAAAAACTGTTTTTT	CASSDLNEKLFF
TRBD2	TRBV20-1	18	TRBJ2-1	few	TGCAGTGCTCCAAGGGCTAGCGGGCCGCCGAGCTCCTACAATGAGCAGTTCTTC	CSAPRASGPPSSYNEQFF
TRBD2	TRBV5-1	17	TRBJ2-3	.	TGCGCCAGCAGCTTGGGGGGACTAGCGGGTGCGACAGATACGCAGTATTTT	CASSLGGLAGATDTQYF
.	TRBV10-3	12	TRBJ2-5	many	TGTGCCATCAGTAACCAAGAAGAGACCCAGTACTTC	CAISNQEETQYF
.	TRBV20-1	15	TRBJ2-1	few	TGCAGTGCTAGAGATGGGGGGCTATCTAACAATGAGCAGTTCTTC	CSARDGGLSNNEQFF
.	TRBV20-1	16	TRBJ2-5	.	TGCAGTGCTAGAGATCTTAGGGGGACTTACCAAGAGACCCAGTACTTC	CSARDLRGTYQETQYF
TRBD2	TRBV7-8	16	TRBJ2-5	few	TGTGCCAGCAGCCGAACCCGGGGGGGGCAACAAGAGACCCAGTACTTC	CASSRTRGGQQETQYF
TRBD1	TRBV6-2/TRBV6-3	14	TRBJ2-2	.	TGTGCCAGCAGTCGGACAGGGCCCAGCGGGGAGCTGTTTTTT	CASSRTGPSGELFF
.	TRBV20-1	15	TRBJ1-6	few	TGCAGTGCTAGAGTCAGGGGAGTGGGAAATTCACCCCTCCACTTT	CSARVRGVGNSPLHF
TRBD1	TRBV14	15	TRBJ1-2	.	TGTGCCAGCAGCCAAGGCGTGACAGGGGACTATGGCTACACCTTC	CASSQGVTGDYGYTF
.	TRBV13	10	TRBJ2-1	.	TGTGCCATAGGGCGGGATGAGCAGTTCTTC	CAIGRDEQFF
.	TRBV3-1	14	TRBJ1-1	few	TGTGCCAGCAGCGGGAGGAGCTCAGGGGCTGAAGCTTTCTTT	CASSGRSSGAEAFF
TRBD2	TRBV7-9	16	TRBJ2-5	few	TGTGCCAGCAGCGCACGACTAGCGGGAGTGGGGGAGACCCAGTACTTC	CASSARLAGVGETQYF
TRBD1	TRBV12-3/TRBV12-4	16	TRBJ2-3	.	TGTGCCAGCAGTTTTTCAGCAGGGGGCGCGGAAGATACGCAGTATTTT	CASSFSAGGAEDTQYF
.	TRBV20-1	12	TRBJ2-7	.	TGCAGTGCCACACCCACATCCTACGAGCAGTACTTC	CSATPTSYEQYF
.	TRBV7-2	14	TRBJ2-1	few	TGTGCCAGCAGCTTATCCAGTTGGTCCGGGGAGCAGTTCTTC	CASSLSSWSGEQFF
.	TRBV7-2	13	TRBJ2-5	.	TGTGCCAGCAGCTTATCAGGCACGGAGACCCAGTACTTC	CASSLSGTETQYF
TRBD2	TRBV4-3	15	TRBJ2-7	once	TGCGCCAGCAGCCACGGACTAGCGGACTCCTACGAGCAGTACTTC	CASSHGLADSYEQYF
.	TRBV7-3	15	TRBJ2-4	.	TGTGCCAGCAGTTGCTTCGGGTGCGGATTGGACATTCAGTACTTC	CASSCFGCGLDIQYF